The clone carrying this T cell receptor beta chain has just a few counts. Two oligonucleotides, mixed equimolar, formed the beta constant-region primer covering TRBC1 and TRBC2. A 12-nucleotide UMI and the SP2 primer were added to the cDNA 3' end by oligonucleotide ligation. Four rounds of PCR amplified the ligated cDNA using nested alpha and beta constant-region primers plus SP2. TCRdb analysed the UMI-ligation and nested PCR reads with MiXCR anew, one entry per CDR3 protein. The profile shows around 27,000 distinct CDR3 sequences, about 11% of them singletons. The sample is drawn from a study of naive and memory T cell subsets. There are 13 residues in the CDR3. J gave up 2 bases and V 8 bases, and 6 bases lay outside the gene matches. CD45RA-CD27- cells were effector memory; CD45RA+CD27- cells were EMRA.

The sequenced sample was effector memory CD4+ T cells from blood. Subset meaning: effector memory, CD45RA- CD27-. This chain links TRBV12-3 or TRBV12-4 with TRBJ2-7; TRBD2 aligns across 7 bases. The clonotype comes from a human donor in good health. CDR3: CASGAGLAYEQYF. CDR3 in DNA: TGTGCCAGCGGAGCGGGATTGGCCTACGAGCAGTACTTC.